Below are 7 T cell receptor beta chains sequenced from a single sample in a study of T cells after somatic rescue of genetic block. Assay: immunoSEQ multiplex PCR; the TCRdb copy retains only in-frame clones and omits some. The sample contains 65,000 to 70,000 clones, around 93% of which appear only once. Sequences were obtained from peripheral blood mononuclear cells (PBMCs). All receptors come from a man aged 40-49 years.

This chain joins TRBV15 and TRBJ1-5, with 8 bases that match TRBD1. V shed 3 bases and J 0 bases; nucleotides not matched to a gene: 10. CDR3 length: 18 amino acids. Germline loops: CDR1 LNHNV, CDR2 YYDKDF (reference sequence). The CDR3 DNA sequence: TGTGCCACCAGCAGCTGGACCGGGACAGGAAATAGCAATCAGCCCCAGCATTTT. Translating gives CATSSWTGTGNSNQPQHF.

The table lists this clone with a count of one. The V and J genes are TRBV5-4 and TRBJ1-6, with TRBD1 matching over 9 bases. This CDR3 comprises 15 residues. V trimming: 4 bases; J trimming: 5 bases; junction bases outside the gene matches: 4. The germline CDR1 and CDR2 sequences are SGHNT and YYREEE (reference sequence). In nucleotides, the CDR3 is TGTGCCAGCAGCCCACGACAGGGGGATAATTCACCCCTCCACTTT. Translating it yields CASSPRQGDNSPLHF.

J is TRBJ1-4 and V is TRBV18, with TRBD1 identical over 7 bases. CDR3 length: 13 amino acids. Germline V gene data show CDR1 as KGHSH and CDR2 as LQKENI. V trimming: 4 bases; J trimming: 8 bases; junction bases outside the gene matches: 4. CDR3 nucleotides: TGTGCCAGCTCACACGGGACAGACGAAAAACTGTTTTTT. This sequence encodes CASSHGTDEKLFF.

In nucleotides, the CDR3 is TGCGCCAGCAGTGATCGCGGGAGGGCCCCCGATACGCAGTATTTT. It specifies CASSDRGRAPDTQYF. This chain connects TRBV10-1 to TRBJ2-3, with 9 bases that match TRBD2. The CDR3 contains 15 residues. Germline V CDR1 and CDR2: WNHNN, SYGVQD (reference sequence). The J segment lost 6 bases and the V segment lost 3 bases, leaving 7 bases of the junction unmatched.

The CDR3 DNA follows: TGTGCCAGCAGTCCCGGACAGGGCTCAGGAGCTTTCTTT. Translation: CASSPGQGSGAFF. The V call is TRBV28, the J call TRBJ1-1; 8 nucleotides align to TRBD1. V shed 5 bases and J 10 bases; nucleotides not matched to a gene: 9. Looked up from germline, CDR1 is MDHEN and CDR2 is SYDVKM. The CDR3 is 13 amino acids. Using reference TRBV28 and TRBJ1-1 for the parts outside the CDR3, the full variable domain is DVKVTQSSRYLVKRTGEKVFLECVQDMDHENMFWYRQDPGLGLRLIYFSYDVKMKEKGDIPEGYSVSREKKERFSLILESASTNQTSMYLCASSPGQGSGAFFGQGTRLTVV.

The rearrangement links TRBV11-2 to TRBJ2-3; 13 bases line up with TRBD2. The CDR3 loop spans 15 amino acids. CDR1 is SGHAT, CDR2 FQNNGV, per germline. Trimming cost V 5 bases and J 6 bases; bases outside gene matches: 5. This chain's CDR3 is CASSPLLAGGDTQYF. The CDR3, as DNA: TGTGCCAGCAGCCCCTTACTAGCGGGGGGGGATACGCAGTATTTT.

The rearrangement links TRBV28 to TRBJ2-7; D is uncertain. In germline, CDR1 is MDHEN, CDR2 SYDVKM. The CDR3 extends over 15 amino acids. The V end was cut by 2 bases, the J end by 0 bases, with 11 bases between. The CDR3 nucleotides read TGTGCCAGCAGTTTACACGGATCCCTCTCCTACGAGCAGTACTTC. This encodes CASSLHGSLSYEQYF.